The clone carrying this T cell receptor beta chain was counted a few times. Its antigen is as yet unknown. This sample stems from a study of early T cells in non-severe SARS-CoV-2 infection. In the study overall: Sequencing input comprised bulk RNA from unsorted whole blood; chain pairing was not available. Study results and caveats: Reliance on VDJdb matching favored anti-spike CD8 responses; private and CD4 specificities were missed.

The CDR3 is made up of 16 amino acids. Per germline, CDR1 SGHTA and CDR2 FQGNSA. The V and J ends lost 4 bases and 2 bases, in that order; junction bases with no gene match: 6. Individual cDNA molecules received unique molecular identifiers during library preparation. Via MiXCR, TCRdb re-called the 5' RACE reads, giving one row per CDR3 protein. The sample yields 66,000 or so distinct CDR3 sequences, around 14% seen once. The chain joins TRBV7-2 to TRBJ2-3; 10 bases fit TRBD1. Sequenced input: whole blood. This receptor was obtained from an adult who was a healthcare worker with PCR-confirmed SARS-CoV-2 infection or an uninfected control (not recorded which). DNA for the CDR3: TGTGCCAGCAGCTCCCGACAGGGGGCATACACAGATACGCAGTATTTT. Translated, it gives CASSSRQGAYTDTQYF.